What follows are 23 T cell receptor beta chains derived from one specimen sequenced in a study of T cells in Graves' hyperthyroidism and ophthalmopathy (dated by TCRdb to about 2019). Library creation used multiplex PCR. Instrument used: Illumina HiSeq 2000. Amplification of TCR beta CDR3 regions was carried out from RNA transcripts. For the first round of RT-PCR on the TCR CDR3, the HTBI primer set was used together with the Qiagen OneStep RT-PCR kit. The public reads were quality trimmed at Q25 with fastp and then assembled into clones with MiXCR by TCRdb, keeping productive beta chains. Identical CDR3 proteins give one entry, which carries the most common genes and DNA. The table for this sample lists hundreds of thousands of distinct CDR3 sequences; around 20% of them were counted only once. The ten most abundant clones make up 50% to 75% of the sample. Sequenced input: blood. These receptors all come from a man aged 25-45 years with Graves' ophthalmopathy.

This clonotype appeared a few times. The V and J genes are TRBV20-1 and TRBJ1-5; no clear D gene. The ends were cut back, 5 bases at V and 3 bases at J, with 11 bases in the middle. The CDR3 extends over 13 amino acids. Germline V gives CDR1 DFQATT, CDR2 SNEGSKA (reference sequence). CDR3 loop: CSALETFNQPQHF. The CDR3 DNA reads as TGCAGTGCTCTGGAGACCTTCAATCAGCCCCAGCATTTT.

The chain combines TRBV5-6 with TRBJ2-2; D gene ambiguous. Per the germline V gene, CDR1 is SGHDT and CDR2 is YYEEEE. The CDR3 sequence is 11 residues long. The V end lost 4 bases, the J end lost 11 bases, and 9 bases lay between the germline ends. The CDR3 coding sequence is TGTGCCAGCAGCCGATCGGTTGAGCTGTTTTTT. This translates into CASSRSVELFF.

This clonotype was detected many times. The J gene is TRBJ2-3, the V gene TRBV11-2; 13 bases fit TRBD2. The germline CDR1 and CDR2 sequences are SGHAT and FQNNGV. V lost 4 bases, J lost 0 bases, and 4 bases stayed unmatched. CDR3 length: 17 residues. The CDR3 reads CASSSTSGRLSTDTQYF. CDR3 sequence (DNA): TGTGCCAGCAGCTCGACTAGCGGGAGGCTCAGCACAGATACGCAGTATTTT.

This clonotype was counted ten times or more. The rearrangement links TRBV20-1 to TRBJ2-5, with D tentatively TRBD2 (6 bases). CDR1 and CDR2 (germline): DFQATT, SNEGSKA (reference sequence). The V end was cut by 6 bases, the J end by 5 bases, with 19 bases between. The CDR3 sequence is 14 residues long. CDR3 sequence reads: CSAPLATPWETQYF. CDR3 nucleotide sequence: TGCAGTGCACCGCTAGCGACCCCCTGGGAGACCCAGTACTTC.

The chain uses TRBV7-9 and TRBJ1-2; 9 bases fit TRBD1. Per germline, CDR1 SEHNR and CDR2 FQNEAQ (reference sequence). V was clipped by 5 bases and J by 8 bases; unmatched bases: 15. This CDR3 has 16 residues. The CDR3 nucleotides are TGTGCCAGCAGCCCTTCCGGGACAGGGCCTCTTCGGGGCTACACCTTC. It translates to CASSPSGTGPLRGYTF.

The chain recombines TRBV28 with TRBJ1-5; D is unclear. This CDR3 comprises 14 residues. The V gene lost 5 bases and the J gene lost 6 bases, with 14 bases spanning the gap. Per the germline V gene, CDR1 is MDHEN and CDR2 is SYDVKM. The DNA for the CDR3 is TGTGCCAGCAGTCCAAGGGTCCCAGCTCAGCCCCAGCATTTT. It codes for CASSPRVPAQPQHF.

This clonotype has just a few counts. This chain links TRBV20-1 with TRBJ2-5, with D uncertain. V was shortened by 0 bases and J by 2 bases, with 13 bases between the two germline ends. The CDR3 totals 15 residues. CDR1 is DFQATT, CDR2 SNEGSKA, per germline (reference sequence). The CDR3 bases are TGCAGTGCTAGAGATCTCCGAACAACACAAGAGACCCAGTACTTC. It yields the protein CSARDLRTTQETQYF.

The chain combines TRBV7-9 with TRBJ2-1; no firm D call. The CDR3 covers 13 residues. Germline V gene sequence: CDR1 SEHNR, CDR2 FQNEAQ (reference sequence). The V gene lost 0 bases and the J gene lost 7 bases, with 7 bases spanning the gap. The CDR3 protein is CASSLATSNEQFF. CDR3 sequence (DNA): TGTGCCAGCAGCTTAGCGACTTCGAATGAGCAGTTCTTC.

Only a few counts were recorded for this clonotype. The V and J genes are TRBV5-1 and TRBJ2-3; no clear D. The CDR3 covers 16 residues. From germline, CDR1 is SGHRS and CDR2 YFSETQ. V lost 0 bases and J lost 1, with 12 bases in between. CDR3 in DNA: TGCGCCAGCAGCTTGGGGCAGGTTATGGGCACAGATACGCAGTATTTT. Encoded protein: CASSLGQVMGTDTQYF.

Many counts were recorded for this clonotype. The genes are TRBV2 and TRBJ1-5; D gene uncertain. V gave up 0 bases and J gave up 2 bases, with 8 bases separating them. The CDR3 length is 15 residues. Germline loops: CDR1 SNHLY, CDR2 FYNNEI. As DNA, the CDR3 is TGTGCCAGCAGTGAAGCCGGACTGGGCAATCAGCCCCAGCATTTT. It translates to CASSEAGLGNQPQHF.

In this sample, this clonotype turned up a few times. The chain recombines TRBV20-1 with TRBJ2-7, with a tentative D call TRBD2 (6 bases). Trimming stripped 3 bases from V and 0 bases from J, with 12 bases between. The CDR3 totals 14 residues. Germline CDR1 and CDR2: DFQATT and SNEGSKA (reference sequence). In DNA form, the CDR3 reads TGCAGTGCTAGCGGGAGTTCCAACTCCTACGAGCAGTACTTC. Amino acids: CSASGSSNSYEQYF.

This clonotype was recorded a few times. The chain recombines TRBV6-1 with TRBJ1-2, with D uncertain. CDR3 length: 13 amino acids. V lost 3 bases, J lost 7 bases, and 12 bases lay in between. Germline lookup yields CDR1 MNHNS and CDR2 SASEGT. The CDR3 here is CASSDSAGFGYTF. The CDR3 DNA reads as TGTGCCAGCAGTGACAGTGCGGGGTTTGGCTACACCTTC.

This clonotype has a count of ten or more. The J gene is TRBJ2-3, the V gene TRBV13; 10 bases are a match to TRBD1. After removal of 1 base from V and 6 bases from J, the junction contained 4 bases not matched to a gene. The CDR3 has 15 residues. The germline V gene encodes CDR1 PRHDT and CDR2 FYEKMQ (reference sequence). The CDR3 region is CASSLAGTGADTQYF. The CDR3 DNA reads TGTGCCAGCAGCTTAGCGGGGACAGGGGCCGATACGCAGTATTTT.

This clonotype appeared a single time. V is TRBV4-2 and J is TRBJ1-4; 9 bases are a match to TRBD1. The CDR3 consists of 15 residues. V was clipped by 4 bases and J by 7 bases; unmatched bases: 7. The germline V gene has CDR1 LGHNA and CDR2 YNFKEQ. CDR3 in DNA: TGTGCCAGCAGCCCACCAGAGGGACAGGGTGAAAAACTGTTTTTT. It is translated as CASSPPEGQGEKLFF.

The J gene is TRBJ2-7, the V gene TRBV6-2 or TRBV6-3, with TRBD1 identical over 8 bases. The CDR3 spans 15 residues. CDR1 MNHEY and CDR2 SVGEGT come from the germline V gene. The V gene end was trimmed by 7 bases and the J gene end by 4 bases; junction bases not matched to a gene: 12. The CDR3 spells CASIIMGQEQYEQYF. DNA for the CDR3: TGTGCCAGCATCATCATGGGACAGGAACAGTACGAGCAGTACTTC.

The chain has TRBV12-3 or TRBV12-4 and TRBJ2-1; unclear D gene. This CDR3 has 11 residues. The ends were cut back, 7 bases at V and 9 bases at J, with 10 bases in the middle. CDR3 in DNA: TGTGCCAGCAATTCTATGGGTGAGCAGTTCTTC. Amino acid sequence: CASNSMGEQFF.

The V and J genes are TRBV5-8 and TRBJ2-1; a weak D match, TRBD2 (6 bases). Germline CDR1 and CDR2: SGHTS and YDEGEE. This CDR3 contains 16 residues. V was cut by 1 base and J by 6 bases, with 17 bases left in between. CDR3 DNA: TGTGCCAGCAGCTTGTCGGTGGACTACCAAGGCAATGAGCAGTTCTTC. Protein sequence: CASSLSVDYQGNEQFF.

This chain uses TRBV19 with TRBJ1-6; the D is unclear. From germline, CDR1 is LNHDA and CDR2 SQIVND (reference sequence). The V end lost 6 bases, the J end lost 0 bases, and 9 bases lay between the germline ends. This CDR3 is 15 amino acids long. The CDR3 region has the DNA TGTGCCAGTAGAATGTCCGGCTCCTATAATTCACCCCTCCACTTT. It is translated as CASRMSGSYNSPLHF.

The V and J genes are TRBV11-3 and TRBJ1-2; a weak D match, TRBD1 (5 bases). Deletions cut 5 bases from V and 3 bases from J, with 16 bases between. The CDR3 is made up of 15 amino acids. Germline lookup yields CDR1 SGHNT and CDR2 YENEEA. The CDR3, as DNA: TGTGCCAGCAGCCAAGACAGCATAACTTACTATGGCTACACCTTC. Translation: CASSQDSITYYGYTF.

This clonotype was seen ten or more times. The chain links TRBV2 to TRBJ2-5; D is perhaps TRBD1 (5 bases). Germline CDR1 and CDR2: SNHLY and FYNNEI. The ends were cut back, 6 bases at V and 5 bases at J, with 16 bases in the middle. This CDR3 comprises 14 residues. CDR3 nucleotide sequence: TGTGCCAGCAGCGCTAGGGGCCGACGGGAGACCCAGTACTTC. Translating it yields CASSARGRRETQYF.

This clonotype was seen only a few times. V usage is TRBV20-1 and J usage is TRBJ2-1; the D gene is possibly TRBD1 (6 bases). Germline CDR1 reads DFQATT; CDR2 reads SNEGSKA (reference sequence). The CDR3 sequence is 12 residues long. V dropped 6 bases and J dropped 6 bases, with 12 bases sitting between them. CDR3 nucleotides: TGCAGTGCAAACAGACAGGCCAATGAGCAGTTCTTC. Its translation: CSANRQANEQFF.

At least ten counts were recorded for this clonotype. The J gene is TRBJ2-7, the V gene TRBV6-1, with D unclear. Trimming cost V 2 bases and J 0 bases, with 11 bases left between them. Germline V gene data show CDR1 as MNHNS and CDR2 as SASEGT. The CDR3 contains 15 residues. The CDR3 sequence is CASSESPQSSYEQYF. DNA for the CDR3: TGTGCCAGCAGTGAAAGCCCCCAATCCTCCTACGAGCAGTACTTC.

The table lists this clonotype with many counts. This sequence joins TRBV7-9 and TRBJ2-1, with D possibly matching TRBD1 (6 bases). The V gene lost 3 bases and the J gene lost 0 bases, with 9 bases spanning the gap. Germline V lookup: CDR1 SEHNR, CDR2 FQNEAQ (reference sequence). There are 15 residues in the CDR3. The CDR3 is CASSLDRRSYNEQFF. The DNA for the CDR3 is TGTGCCAGCAGCTTGGACAGACGCTCCTACAATGAGCAGTTCTTC.